This TCR beta chain came from a study of T cell repertoires in cytomegalovirus infection. The CDR3 spans 13 residues. V was pared by 8 bases and J by 1 base, with 12 bases between. Germline-derived CDR1 and CDR2 are MNHEY and SVGEGT. TCRdb reprocessed the reads with MiXCR, giving one entry per CDR3 protein. Here the sample spans fewer than 650,000 distinct CDR3 sequences, 40% being singletons. Note on this clonotype: The antigen is undetermined.

This chain uses TRBV6-2 or TRBV6-3 with TRBJ2-7; the D gene could be TRBD1 or TRBD2 (5 bases each). The source is a human donor in good health (CMV status not recorded). Some clones in this sample may be carry-over from other donors' samples. The source was cultured PBMCs, collected from culture after CMV antigen stimulation. The CDR3 spells CASGRDPSYEQYF. In DNA, the CDR3 is TGTGCCAGCGGCCGGGACCCATCCTACGAGCAGTACTTC.